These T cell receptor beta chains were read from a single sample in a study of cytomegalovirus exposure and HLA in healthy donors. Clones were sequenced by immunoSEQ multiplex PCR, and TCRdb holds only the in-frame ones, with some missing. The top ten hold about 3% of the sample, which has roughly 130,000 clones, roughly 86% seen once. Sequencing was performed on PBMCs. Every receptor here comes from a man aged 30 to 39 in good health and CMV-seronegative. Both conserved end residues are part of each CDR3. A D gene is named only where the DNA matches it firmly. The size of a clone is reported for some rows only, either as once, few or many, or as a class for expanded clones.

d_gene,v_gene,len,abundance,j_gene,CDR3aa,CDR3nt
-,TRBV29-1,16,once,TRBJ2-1,CSVEVLYRGREDEQFF,TGCAGCGTTGAAGTACTCTACAGGGGGCGGGAGGATGAGCAGTTCTTC
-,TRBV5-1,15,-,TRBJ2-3,CASSLGPGGTDTQYF,TGCGCCAGCAGCTTGGGCCCGGGGGGCACAGATACGCAGTATTTT
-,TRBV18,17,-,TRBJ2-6,CASSPPRGGSGANVLTF,TGTGCCAGCTCACCACCCCGGGGTGGCTCTGGGGCCAACGTCCTGACTTTC
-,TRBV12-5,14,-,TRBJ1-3,CASGFTGDGNTIYF,TGTGCTAGTGGGTTCACAGGCGACGGAAACACCATATATTTT
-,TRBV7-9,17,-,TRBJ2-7,CASSPIPQGVVVDEQYF,TGTGCCAGCAGCCCAATCCCCCAGGGCGTGGTGGTCGACGAGCAGTACTTC
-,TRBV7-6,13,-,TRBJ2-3,CASSLQSTDTQYF,TGTGCCAGCAGCTTACAGAGCACAGATACGCAGTATTTT
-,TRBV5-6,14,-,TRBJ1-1,CASSFPTGNTEAFF,TGTGCCAGCAGCTTTCCGACGGGGAACACTGAAGCTTTCTTT
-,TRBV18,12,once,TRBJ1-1,CASSPQAGGAFF,TGTGCCAGCTCACCTCAAGCGGGGGGAGCTTTCTTT
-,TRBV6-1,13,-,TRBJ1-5,CASSEDMIQPQHF,TGTGCCAGCAGTGAAGACATGATCCAGCCCCAGCATTTT
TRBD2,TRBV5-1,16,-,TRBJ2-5,CASSPGGSGGQETQYF,TGCGCCAGCAGCCCTGGGGGTAGCGGGGGGCAAGAGACCCAGTACTTC
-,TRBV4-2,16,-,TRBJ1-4,CASSQYTRATNEKLFF,TGTGCCAGCAGCCAATACACTAGGGCAACTAATGAAAAACTGTTTTTT
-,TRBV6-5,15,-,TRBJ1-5,CASSLSGYSNQPQHF,TGTGCCAGCAGTTTATCAGGATATAGCAATCAGCCCCAGCATTTT
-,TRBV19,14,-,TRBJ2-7,CASSIDSYSYEQYF,TGTGCCAGTAGTATAGATTCTTACTCCTACGAGCAGTACTTC
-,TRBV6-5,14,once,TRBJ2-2,CASTLGQNTGELFF,TGTGCCAGCACCCTAGGACAGAACACCGGGGAGCTGTTTTTT
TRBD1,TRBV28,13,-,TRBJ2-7,CASSSDRADEQYF,TGTGCCAGCAGTTCCGACAGGGCGGACGAGCAGTACTTC
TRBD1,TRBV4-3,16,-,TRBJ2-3,CASSQDRQGQGDTQYF,TGCGCCAGCAGCCAAGATAGGCAAGGACAGGGGGATACGCAGTATTTT
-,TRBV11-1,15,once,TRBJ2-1,CASSLQGNSYNEQFF,TGTGCCAGCAGCTTACAGGGGAACTCCTACAATGAGCAGTTCTTC
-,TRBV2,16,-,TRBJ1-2,CASSAGQLEPNYGYTF,TGTGCCAGCAGTGCTGGACAGCTAGAACCTAACTATGGCTACACCTTC
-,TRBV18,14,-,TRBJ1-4,CASSPGDMGEKLFF,TGTGCCAGCTCCCCCGGGGACATGGGTGAAAAACTGTTTTTT
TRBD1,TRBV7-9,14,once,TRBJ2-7,CASSTGQGFYEQYF,TGTGCCAGCAGCACCGGACAGGGCTTCTACGAGCAGTACTTC
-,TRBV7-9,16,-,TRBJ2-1,CASSSRGAGTYNEQFF,TGTGCCAGCAGCTCCCGAGGAGCGGGGACATACAATGAGCAGTTCTTC
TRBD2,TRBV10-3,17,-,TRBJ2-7,CAISGQTSGVSSYEQYF,TGTGCCATCAGTGGGCAGACTAGCGGGGTTTCCTCCTACGAGCAGTACTTC
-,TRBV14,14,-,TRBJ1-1,CASSLGGGRTEAFF,TGTGCCAGCAGCCTTGGCGGGGGGAGGACTGAAGCTTTCTTT
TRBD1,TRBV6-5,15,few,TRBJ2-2,CASRPQGAGTGELFF,TGTGCCAGCAGACCCCAGGGGGCCGGCACCGGGGAGCTGTTTTTT
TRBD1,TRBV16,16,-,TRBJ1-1,CASSQWDRDRIPEAFF,TGTGCCAGCAGCCAATGGGACAGGGACCGCATCCCTGAAGCTTTCTTT
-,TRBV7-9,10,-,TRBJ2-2,CASSHPGLFF,TGTGCCAGCAGCCACCCAGGGCTGTTTTTT
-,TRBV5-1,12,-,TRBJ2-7,CASSTGIYEQYF,TGCGCCAGCAGCACAGGCATCTACGAGCAGTACTTC
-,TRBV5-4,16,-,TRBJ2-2,CASSLTAATNTGELFF,TGTGCCAGCAGCTTGACGGCAGCGACGAACACCGGGGAGCTGTTTTTT
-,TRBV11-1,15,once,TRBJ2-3,CASSLSREVGDTQYF,TGTGCCAGCAGCTTATCGAGGGAAGTGGGAGATACGCAGTATTTT
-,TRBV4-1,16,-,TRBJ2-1,CASSQPTSDYYNEQFF,TGCGCCAGCAGCCAACCGACTTCCGACTACTACAATGAGCAGTTCTTC
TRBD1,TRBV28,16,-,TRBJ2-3,CASSPLEGASTDTQYF,TGTGCCAGCAGTCCCTTAGAGGGGGCGAGCACAGATACGCAGTATTTT
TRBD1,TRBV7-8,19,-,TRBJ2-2,CASSLARGWDRGHPGELFF,TGTGCCAGCAGCTTAGCGCGGGGTTGGGACAGGGGCCACCCCGGGGAGCTGTTTTTT
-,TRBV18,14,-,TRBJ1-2,CASSPPTGWNGYTF,TGTGCCAGCTCACCACCCACAGGATGGAATGGCTACACCTTC
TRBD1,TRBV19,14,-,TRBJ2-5,CASSTFDRVKTQYF,TGTGCCAGTAGCACCTTCGACAGGGTAAAGACCCAGTACTTC
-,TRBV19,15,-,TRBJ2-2,CASSTGTLRTGELFF,TGTGCCAGTAGTACCGGGACTCTCAGGACCGGGGAGCTGTTTTTT
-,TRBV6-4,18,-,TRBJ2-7,CASSHRRPQAGLSYEQYF,TGTGCCAGCAGCCACCGACGGCCCCAAGCAGGGTTGTCCTACGAGCAGTACTTC
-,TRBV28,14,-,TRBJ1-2,CASSLGGLSYGYTF,TGTGCCAGCAGTTTGGGGGGATTGAGCTATGGCTACACCTTC
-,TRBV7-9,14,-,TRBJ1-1,CASSPRTVNTEAFF,TGTGCCAGCAGCCCTCGGACAGTGAACACTGAAGCTTTCTTT
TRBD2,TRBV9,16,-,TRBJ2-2,CASSALTSGETGELFF,TGTGCCAGCAGCGCGCTGACTAGCGGGGAAACCGGGGAGCTGTTTTTT
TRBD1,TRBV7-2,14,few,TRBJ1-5,CASSFGQGAQPQHF,TGTGCCAGCAGCTTCGGGCAGGGGGCTCAGCCCCAGCATTTT
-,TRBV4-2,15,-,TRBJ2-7,CASSQDRVRSYEQYF,TGTGCCAGCAGCCAAGACAGGGTGAGATCCTACGAGCAGTACTTC
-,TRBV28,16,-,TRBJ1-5,CASSRGGGAQVEPQHF,TGTGCCAGCAGCCGCGGGGGAGGGGCGCAGGTGGAGCCCCAGCATTTT
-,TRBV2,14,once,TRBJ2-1,CASSELPRYYEQFF,TGTGCCAGCAGTGAACTTCCTCGATACTATGAGCAGTTCTTC
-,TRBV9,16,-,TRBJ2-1,CASARTGKSSYNEQFF,TGTGCCAGCGCCCGAACAGGGAAGAGCTCCTACAATGAGCAGTTCTTC
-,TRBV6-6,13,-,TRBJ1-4,CASSPPTKEKLFF,TGTGCCAGCAGTCCCCCCACAAAAGAAAAACTGTTTTTT
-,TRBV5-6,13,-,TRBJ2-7,CASERIGGYEQYF,TGTGCCAGCGAGAGGATAGGGGGCTACGAGCAGTACTTC
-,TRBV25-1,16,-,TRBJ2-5,CASSERRRGAQETQYF,TGTGCCAGCAGTGAACGTCGTCGGGGGGCCCAAGAGACCCAGTACTTC
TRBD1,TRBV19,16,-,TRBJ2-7,CASSINDRVSSYEQYF,TGTGCCAGTAGTATCAACGACAGGGTATCGTCCTACGAGCAGTACTTC
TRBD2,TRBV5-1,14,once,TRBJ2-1,CASSFISGGNEQFF,TGCGCCAGCAGCTTCATCAGCGGGGGAAATGAGCAGTTCTTC
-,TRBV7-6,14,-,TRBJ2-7,CASSSLTGREEQYF,TGTGCCAGCAGCTCCCTTACGGGCAGGGAAGAGCAGTACTTC
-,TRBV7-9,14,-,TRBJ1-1,CASSLNSMNTEAFF,TGTGCCAGCAGCTTAAACAGCATGAACACTGAAGCTTTCTTT
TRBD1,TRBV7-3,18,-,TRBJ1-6,CASSPAGTGDVQGSPLHF,TGTGCCAGCAGCCCCGCCGGGACAGGGGACGTACAGGGGTCACCCCTCCACTTT
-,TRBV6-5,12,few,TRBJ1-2,CASSSAAYGYTF,TGTGCCAGCAGTTCCGCGGCCTATGGCTACACCTTC
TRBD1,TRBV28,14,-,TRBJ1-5,CASSPQGENQPQHF,TGTGCCAGCAGTCCACAGGGGGAGAATCAGCCCCAGCATTTT